A selection of T cell receptor beta chains follows, all from one sample in a study of molecular identifiers for immune sequencing clone quantification. TCRdb called the PCR reads again in MiXCR, with one record for every CDR3 protein. The sample includes around 100,000 distinct CDR3 sequences, around a third of them seen just once. The sequenced sample was naive CD8+ T cells from blood, with Jurkat cell RNA spiked in. The source of these receptors is a human donor in good health. Some libraries in this study had Jurkat cell RNA spiked in. Each CDR3 is given without its conserved first and last residue.

>TRBJ2-5|TRBV11-2
ASSLGGAGTQY
>TRBJ1-4|TRBV10-3
AISESSGENEKLF
>TRBJ2-2|TRBV20-1
CARAGEGTGELI
>TRBJ2-7|TRBV28
ASSPTRTDSYEQY
>TRBJ2-7|TRBV5-6
ASSETGDHEQY
>TRBJ2-3|TRBV7-2
ASSPSRDNTDTQY
>TRBJ2-1|TRBV11-2
ASSLGSRSPF
>TRBJ2-5|TRBV20-1
SARRRGVGETQY
>TRBJ2-1|TRBV20-1
SARSGVSSYNEQF
>TRBJ2-3|TRBV7-9
ASSRDLRLTDTQY
>TRBJ2-7|TRBV11-1
ASSRDWFGDEQY
>TRBJ2-7|TRBV29-1
SVTGNRGYEQY
>TRBJ1-1|TRBV4-3
ASSKGNTEAF
>TRBJ1-3|TRBV14
ASSQRGASSSGNTIY
>TRBJ1-6|TRBV28
ASSETGSVYNSPLH
>TRBJ2-3|TRBV7-8
ASGFSGGVSDTPY
>TRBJ2-7|TRBV11-2
ASSSPGLGSHEQY
>TRBJ2-7|TRBV4-3
ASSQDQKSGSFYEQY
>TRBJ2-1|TRBV4-3
ASSQGSGFEQF
>TRBJ2-3|TRBV20-1
SARDSTSGFTDTQY
>TRBJ2-7|TRBV29-1
SATRDSGTEQY
>TRBJ2-7|TRBV28
ASSLGYMEEQY
>TRBJ2-1|TRBV6-2/TRBV6-3
ASRPSLLAGNEQF
>TRBJ1-1|TRBV6-2/TRBV6-3
ASSDSYGTEAF
>TRBJ2-3|TRBV5-1
ASSPSRARWTDTQY
>TRBJ2-1|TRBV5-1
ASQEYNEQF
>TRBJ1-5|TRBV6-6
ASSSANRDSNQPQH
>TRBJ2-3|TRBV12-3/TRBV12-4
ASSLLGQGRDTQY
>TRBJ2-7|TRBV7-9
ASSSLGGRY
>TRBJ2-1|TRBV4-1
ASSQDRGRYEQF
>TRBJ2-3|TRBV10-3
AISELLSGTVSDTQY
>TRBJ2-2|TRBV6-5
ASSYPGTSGINTGELY
>TRBJ1-1|TRBV4-3
ASSLRGTEAF
>TRBJ2-1|TRBV28
ASSHRPGSYNEQF
>TRBJ2-7|TRBV27
ASSYSGTIKKQY
>TRBJ2-5|TRBV7-3
ASSLRGQGSQETQY
>TRBJ2-7|TRBV28
ASSLGTSSYEQY
>TRBJ2-7|TRBV28
ASSTHMGPYEQY
>TRBJ2-7|TRBV24-1
AGPGTSATYEQY
>TRBJ1-2|TRBV5-6
ASSLGQPSRGYT
>TRBJ1-1|TRBV7-9
ASSPRGTGENTEAF
>TRBJ2-5|TRBV28
ASSSGLAGVETQY
>TRBJ1-5|TRBV4-1
ASSQVRLSNQPQH
>TRBJ2-4|TRBV9
ASSGQGYIQY
>TRBJ2-7|TRBV19
ASRGGVEQY
>TRBJ2-3|TRBV20-1
SARGALAGPFGDTQY
>TRBJ2-1|TRBV27
ASRLLSSYNEQF
>TRBJ1-6|TRBV7-9
ASTLGNRVAENSPLH
>TRBJ2-5|TRBV27
ASSSEGLAWETQY
>TRBJ2-7|TRBV9
ASTPSGSSYEQY
>TRBJ2-3|TRBV9
ASSGLAGGHTDTQY
>TRBJ2-5|TRBV20-1
SAQGLAQETQY
>TRBJ1-2|TRBV7-8
ASSYSRGAQYGYT
>TRBJ1-2|TRBV28
ASSFYRQDYT